This is a list of T cell receptor beta chains from one sample in a study of T cells after yellow fever vaccination. TCRdb itself ran the 5' RACE reads through MiXCR, one entry per CDR3 protein. The sample records about 210,000 distinct CDR3 sequences, approximately 3.2% being singletons. The sample consisted of CD4+ T cells sorted from PBMCs, taken 10 days after the yellow fever booster vaccination. The receptors were sampled from a man younger than 35 who received the YFV17D yellow fever vaccine. The conserved cysteine and the conserved F or W are not part of the CDR3 here.

CDR3: ASSPRTSLTGELF; V: TRBV5-4
CDR3: ASSQGLNGLYEQY; V: TRBV4-1
CDR3: ASSRLQGGAVGYT; V: TRBV11-1
CDR3: SARVPRGLTEAF; V: TRBV20-1
CDR3: ATTRGPVPQETQY; V: TRBV5-1
CDR3: ASSSQGPNSNQPQH; V: TRBV7-8
CDR3: ASSGGLGNTEAF; V: TRBV5-4
CDR3: ASSSNRLAGAYNEQF; V: TRBV7-9
CDR3: ASSLFHQETQY; V: TRBV5-6
CDR3: ASSSTGVLDTQY; V: TRBV7-9
CDR3: ASSRDRGSYEQY; V: TRBV7-2
CDR3: ASSYYGTPSYEQY; V: TRBV6-6
CDR3: ASSQDHQGTSPLH; V: TRBV4-3
CDR3: AISESQWANVLT; V: TRBV10-3
CDR3: AISESGDRVNQPQH; V: TRBV10-3
CDR3: ASSSPPEGNTIY; V: TRBV12-3/TRBV12-4
CDR3: ASSPKVDYTEAF; V: TRBV18
CDR3: ASASQGVGETQY; V: TRBV4-2
CDR3: ASSSGGAGGEKLF; V: TRBV27
CDR3: ASSLIFGTPSEQF; V: TRBV7-6
CDR3: ASSFPNGTPDNEQF; V: TRBV7-2
CDR3: ASSFLAVGYEQY; V: TRBV7-2
CDR3: ASSSGLAGGQETQY; V: TRBV4-2
CDR3: ASSLVGAKTQY; V: TRBV3-1
CDR3: SVDQTGSRYEQY; V: TRBV29-1
CDR3: ASSQAGTSGTVEQF; V: TRBV3-1